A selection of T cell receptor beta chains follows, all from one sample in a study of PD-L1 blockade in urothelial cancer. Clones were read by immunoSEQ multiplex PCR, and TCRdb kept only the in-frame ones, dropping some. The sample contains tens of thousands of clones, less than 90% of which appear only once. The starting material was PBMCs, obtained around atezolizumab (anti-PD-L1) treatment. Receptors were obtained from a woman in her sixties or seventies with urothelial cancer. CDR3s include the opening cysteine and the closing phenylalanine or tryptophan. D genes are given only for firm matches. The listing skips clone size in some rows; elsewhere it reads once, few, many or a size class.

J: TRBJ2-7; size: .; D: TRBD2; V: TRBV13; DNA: TGTGCCAGCAGCCACCCGGGACTAGCGGGAGTCGGAGAGCAGTACTTC; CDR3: CASSHPGLAGVGEQYF
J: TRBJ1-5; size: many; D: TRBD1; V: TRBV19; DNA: TGTGCCAGTAGATCAGGGGGCGGCGGCAATCAGCCCCAGCATTTT; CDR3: CASRSGGGGNQPQHF
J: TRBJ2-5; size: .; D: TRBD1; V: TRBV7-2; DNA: TGTGCCAGCAGCTTTGATACAGGGGCAGGGGTGACCCAGTACTTC; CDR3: CASSFDTGAGVTQYF
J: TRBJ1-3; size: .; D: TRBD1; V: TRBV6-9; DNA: TGTGCCAGCAGTCACCGTCGACAGGGGGCTAGGTGGGGAAACACCATATATTTT; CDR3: CASSHRRQGARWGNTIYF
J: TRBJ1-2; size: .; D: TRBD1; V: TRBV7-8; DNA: TGTGCCAGCAGCTCGTACCGGGACAGACTTTCTCATAACTATGGCTACACCTTC; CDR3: CASSSYRDRLSHNYGYTF
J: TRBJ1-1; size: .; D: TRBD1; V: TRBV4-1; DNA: TGCGCCAGCAGCCAAGATAGGGACAGGGGGCAACTGAACACTGAAGCTTTCTTT; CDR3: CASSQDRDRGQLNTEAFF
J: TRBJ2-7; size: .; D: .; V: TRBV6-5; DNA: TGTGCCAGCACCCGGTGGGGGGATTCCTACGAGCAGTACTTC; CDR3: CASTRWGDSYEQYF
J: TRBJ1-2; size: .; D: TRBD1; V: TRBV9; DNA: TGTGCCAGCAGCGCGGCCGGGACAGTCTATGGCTACACCTTC; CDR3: CASSAAGTVYGYTF
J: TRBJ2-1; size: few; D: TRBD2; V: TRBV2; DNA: TGTGCCAGCAGTGTACTAGCGGGGGGTAACAATGAGCAGTTCTTC; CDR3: CASSVLAGGNNEQFF
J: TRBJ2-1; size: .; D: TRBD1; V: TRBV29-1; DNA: TGCAGCCCTGCTAGGGGGCATGAGCAGTTCTTC; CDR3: CSPARGHEQFF
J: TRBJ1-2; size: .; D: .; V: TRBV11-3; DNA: TGTGCCAGCAGCCAAACCCCGGGGGACTATGGCTACACCTTC; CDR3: CASSQTPGDYGYTF
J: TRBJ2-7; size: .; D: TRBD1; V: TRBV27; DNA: TGTGCCAGCAGTTCCAAGGACAGGGGGCTGCACGAGCAGTACTTC; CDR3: CASSSKDRGLHEQYF
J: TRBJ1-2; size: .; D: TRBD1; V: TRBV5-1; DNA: TGCGCCAGCAGCCCGGACAGGGTGGAATATGGCTACACCTTC; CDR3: CASSPDRVEYGYTF
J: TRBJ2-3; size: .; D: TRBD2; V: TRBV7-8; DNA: TGTGCCAGCACCATTGGCGGGGGGGCTAGCACAGATACGCAGTATTTT; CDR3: CASTIGGGASTDTQYF
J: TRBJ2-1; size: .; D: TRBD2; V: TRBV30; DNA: TGTGCCTGGAAAACCGGACTAGCGCTCAATGAGCAGTTCTTC; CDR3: CAWKTGLALNEQFF
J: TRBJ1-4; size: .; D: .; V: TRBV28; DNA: TGTGCCTCTCGGACCCGGCAGGCAGGGGAAAAACTGTTTTTT; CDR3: CASRTRQAGEKLFF
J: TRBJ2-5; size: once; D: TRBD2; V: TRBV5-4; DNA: TGTGCCAGCAGCTTCCGGGCGGGAGCAGGCGAGACCCAGTACTTC; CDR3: CASSFRAGAGETQYF
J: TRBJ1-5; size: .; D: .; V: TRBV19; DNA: TGTGCCAGTAGTATAGGGACAGTTAGCAATCAGCCCCAGCATTTT; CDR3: CASSIGTVSNQPQHF
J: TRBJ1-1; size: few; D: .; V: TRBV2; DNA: TGTGCCAGCAATCCAGAGAACACTGAAGCTTTCTTT; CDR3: CASNPENTEAFF
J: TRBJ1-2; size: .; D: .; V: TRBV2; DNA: TGTGCCAGCATGAGGACAGCCACCAACTATGGCTACACCTTC; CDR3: CASMRTATNYGYTF
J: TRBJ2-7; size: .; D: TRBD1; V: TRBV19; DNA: TGTGCCAGTAGTCGCCCGGGACAGGGGGCATTCGGCGAGCAGTACTTC; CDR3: CASSRPGQGAFGEQYF
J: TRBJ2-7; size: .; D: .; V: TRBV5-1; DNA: TGCGCCAGCAGCGTGGACTTTAAGAAGAGCTACGAGCAGTACTTC; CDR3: CASSVDFKKSYEQYF
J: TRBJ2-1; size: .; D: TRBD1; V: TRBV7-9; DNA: TGTGCCAGCAACCAGGGGGCGAGCTCCTACAATGAGCAGTTCTTC; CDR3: CASNQGASSYNEQFF
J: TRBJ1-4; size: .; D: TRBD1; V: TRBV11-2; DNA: TGTGCCAGCAGCCCGAGGACAGGGACGAATGAAAAACTGTTTTTT; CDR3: CASSPRTGTNEKLFF
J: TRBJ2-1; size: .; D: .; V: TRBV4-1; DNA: TGCGCCAGCAGCCAAGTGGGGGGGGCCCCACCACTCTACAATGAGCAGTTCTTC; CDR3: CASSQVGGAPPLYNEQFF
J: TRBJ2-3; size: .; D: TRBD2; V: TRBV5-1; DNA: TGCGCCAGCAGACCACTAGCGGGCGGCACAGATACGCAGTATTTT; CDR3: CASRPLAGGTDTQYF
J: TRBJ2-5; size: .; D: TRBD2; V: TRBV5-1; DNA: TGCGCCAGCAGCAGGAGACTGGTAGCGGGGGGGGCGGAGACCCAGTACTTC; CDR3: CASSRRLVAGGAETQYF
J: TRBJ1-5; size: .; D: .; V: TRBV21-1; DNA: TGTGCCAGCAGCAGGGGGGGCAATCAGCCCCAGCATTTT; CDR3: CASSRGGNQPQHF
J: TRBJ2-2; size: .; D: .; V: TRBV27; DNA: TGTGCCAGCAGTTTATCGACGGGGGGCCGGGAGCTGTTTTTT; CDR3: CASSLSTGGRELFF
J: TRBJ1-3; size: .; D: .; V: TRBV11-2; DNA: TGTGCCAGCAGTCTGAGCGGCATTTCTGGAAACACCATATATTTT; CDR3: CASSLSGISGNTIYF
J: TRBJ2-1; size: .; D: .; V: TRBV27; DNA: TGTGCCAGCAGTGTTCAGGGGACCTACAATGAGCAGTTCTTC; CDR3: CASSVQGTYNEQFF
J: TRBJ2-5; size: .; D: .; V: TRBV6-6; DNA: TGTGCCAGCAGTTACCTCGAGACCCAGTACTTC; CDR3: CASSYLETQYF
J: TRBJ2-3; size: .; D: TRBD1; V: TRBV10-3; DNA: TGTGCCATCAGTGAGGGGACAGGAACGGGCACAGATACGCAGTATTTT; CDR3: CAISEGTGTGTDTQYF
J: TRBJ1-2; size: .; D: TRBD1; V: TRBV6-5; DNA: TGTGCCAGCAGTCGAATCCAGGGGGCGAACGGCTACACCTTC; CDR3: CASSRIQGANGYTF
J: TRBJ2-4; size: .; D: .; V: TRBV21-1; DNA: TGTGCCAGCAGCAGCGTTACAGGCATAGCCAAAAACATTCAGTACTTC; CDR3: CASSSVTGIAKNIQYF
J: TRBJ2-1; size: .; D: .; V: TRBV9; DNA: TGTGCCAGCAGCCTAGGAGGGTCCAATGAGCAGTTCTTC; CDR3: CASSLGGSNEQFF
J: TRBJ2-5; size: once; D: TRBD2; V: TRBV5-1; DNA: TGCGCCAGCAGCTTGGGTGGTAGCGGGAGCAGCATTGCGGAGACCCAGTACTTC; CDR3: CASSLGGSGSSIAETQYF
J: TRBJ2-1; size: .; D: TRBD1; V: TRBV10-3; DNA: TGTGCCATCAGTGAGGCGGGGACAGGGACCTACAATGAGCAGTTCTTC; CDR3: CAISEAGTGTYNEQFF
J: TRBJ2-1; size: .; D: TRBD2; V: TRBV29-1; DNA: TGCAGCGTTGAAGAGTCGCGGGGGGGGGTATACAATGAGCAGTTCTTC; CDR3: CSVEESRGGVYNEQFF
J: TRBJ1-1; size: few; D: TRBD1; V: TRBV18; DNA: TGTGCCAGCTCACAAATCAGGGGGTATGGCACTGAAGCTTTCTTT; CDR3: CASSQIRGYGTEAFF
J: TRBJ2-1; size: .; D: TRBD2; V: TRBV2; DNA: TGTGCCAGCAGCGGGACTAGCGGGTACAATGAGCAGTTCTTC; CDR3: CASSGTSGYNEQFF
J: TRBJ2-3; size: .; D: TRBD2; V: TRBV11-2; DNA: TGTGCCAGCAGCTTAGGGACTAGCGGGAGAGCAGATACGCAGTATTTT; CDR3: CASSLGTSGRADTQYF
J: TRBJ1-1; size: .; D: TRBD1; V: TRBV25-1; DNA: TGTGCCAGCAGTGAAAAAGGAGGCAGGGGGGTCACTGAAGCTTTCTTT; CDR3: CASSEKGGRGVTEAFF
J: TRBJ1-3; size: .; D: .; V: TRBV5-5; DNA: TGTGCCAGCAGCTGGGACTATGACAGTTTCTCTGGAAACACCATATATTTT; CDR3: CASSWDYDSFSGNTIYF
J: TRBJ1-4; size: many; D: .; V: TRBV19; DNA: TGTGCCAGTAGTGGTCAGGGAGAAAAACTGTTTTTT; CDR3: CASSGQGEKLFF